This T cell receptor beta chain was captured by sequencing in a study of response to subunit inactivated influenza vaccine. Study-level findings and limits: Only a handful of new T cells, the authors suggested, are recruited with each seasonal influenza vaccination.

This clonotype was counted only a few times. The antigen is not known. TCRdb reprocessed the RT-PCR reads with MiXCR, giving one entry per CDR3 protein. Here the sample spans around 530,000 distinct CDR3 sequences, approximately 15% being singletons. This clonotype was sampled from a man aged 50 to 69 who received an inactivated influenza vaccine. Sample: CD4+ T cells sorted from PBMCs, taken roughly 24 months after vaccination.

DNA of the CDR3: TGCGCCAGCAGCACAGGGACTAGCGATATCAATGAGCAGTTCTTC. This codes for CASSTGTSDINEQFF. This chain uses TRBV5-1 with TRBJ2-1; 10 positions match TRBD2. Trimming removed 4 bases from V and 6 bases from J; junction bases left unmatched: 7. Germline V gene sequence: CDR1 SGHRS, CDR2 YFSETQ. CDR3 length: 15 amino acids. The full variable domain, completed using reference TRBV5-1 and TRBJ2-1, is KAGVTQTPRYLIKTRGQQVTLSCSPISGHRSVSWYQQTPGQGLQFLFEYFSETQRNKGNFPGRFSGRQFSNSRSEMNVSTLELGDSALYLCASSTGTSDINEQFFGPGTRLTVL.